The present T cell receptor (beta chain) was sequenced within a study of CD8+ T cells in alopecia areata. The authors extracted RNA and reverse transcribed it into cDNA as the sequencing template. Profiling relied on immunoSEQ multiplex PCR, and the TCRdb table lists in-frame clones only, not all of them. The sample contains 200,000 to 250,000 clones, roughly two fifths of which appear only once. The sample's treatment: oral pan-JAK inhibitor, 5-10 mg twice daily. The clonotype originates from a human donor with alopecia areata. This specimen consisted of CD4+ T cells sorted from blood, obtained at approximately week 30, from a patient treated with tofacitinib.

The CDR3 is CATSSPDYGYTF. CDR3 nucleotides: TGTGCCACCAGCTCCCCGGACTATGGCTACACCTTC. The chain employs TRBV15 and TRBJ1-2; D is ambiguous. The V gene's germline CDR1 is LNHNV and CDR2 YYDKDF (reference sequence). The CDR3 contains 12 residues. Trimming took off 5 bases at V and 3 bases at J, with 7 bases between the two ends.